This TCR beta chain was found in a study of T-cell reconstitution after alpha-beta-depleted transplantation in children. Findings and limits, study-wide: Several hundred expanded graft clones reportedly were the source of alpha-beta T cells about two months after transplant.

In regard to this clonotype: Its antigen is undetermined.

This CDR3 has 17 amino acids. Germline loops: CDR1 KGHSH, CDR2 LQKENI. V lost 3 bases, J lost 4 bases, and 20 bases lay in between. Preparation of the TCRbeta library was carried out with unique molecular identifiers. TCRdb reanalysed the PCR reads using MiXCR and keeps one entry per CDR3 protein. The repertoire holds over 150,000 distinct CDR3 sequences, with roughly 7% as singletons. This chain links TRBV18 with TRBJ2-3; TRBD2 is a possible D gene (6 bases). The sample consisted of PBMCs, taken before TCRalphabeta/CD19-depleted stem cell transplant. This receptor was identified in a boy younger than 10 with acute lymphoblastic leukemia, due to receive a stem cell transplant. CDR3 region: CASSPLLARTVADTQYF. Written as DNA, the CDR3 is TGTGCCAGCTCACCTTTGCTAGCGCGAACCGTCGCAGATACGCAGTATTTT.